The 23 T cell receptor beta chains below come from one sample, sequenced in a study of T cell responses to AZD1222 COVID-19 vaccine (dated by TCRdb to about 2021). The meaning of the sample's time point label: baseline before first vaccination. The library was prepared using the immunoSEQ multiplex PCR assay. In its TCRdb copy, this immuneACCESS table keeps in-frame sequences only and misses some clones. Where compared with another copy, unresolved V genes explain less than half of these, and the others have no known cause. In this sample the table shows 150,000 to 200,000 clones, about 91% of which occur a single time. The ten most abundant clones make up 2.3% of the sample. The sequences come from peripheral blood, collected on day 0 of AZD1222 vaccination. The source of these receptors is an adult in good health.

A single count supports this clone. This rearrangement joins TRBV5-4 to TRBJ2-1, with D tentatively TRBD1 (5 bases). CDR1 and CDR2 (germline): SGHNT, YYREEE (reference sequence). The CDR3 consists of 15 residues. Trimming stripped 0 bases from V and 2 bases from J, with 9 bases between. Here the CDR3 DNA reads TGTGCCAGCAGCTTGGAGGTAGGGGCCTACAATGAGCAGTTCTTC. It codes for CASSLEVGAYNEQFF.

The rearrangement links TRBV20-1 to TRBJ1-1, with 7 nucleotides matching TRBD1. The CDR3 is 11 residues long. The V gene end was trimmed by 6 bases and the J gene end by 11 bases; junction bases not matched to a gene: 9. Per germline, CDR1 DFQATT and CDR2 SNEGSKA (reference sequence). CDR3 region: CSARQGGDAFF. CDR3 nucleotides: TGCAGTGCGCGACAGGGTGGCGACGCTTTCTTT.

The chain employs TRBV15 and TRBJ1-2; no firm D call. The germline V gene encodes CDR1 LNHNV and CDR2 YYDKDF (reference sequence). This CDR3 region has 14 residues. The germline V and J ends were trimmed by 0 bases and 6 bases, with 11 bases remaining between them. The CDR3 bases are TGTGCCACCAGCAGAGAAACATTTAGTAATGGCTACACCTTC. It encodes CATSRETFSNGYTF. The full variable domain, in which reference TRBV15 and TRBJ1-2 provide the parts outside the CDR3, is DAMVIQNPRYQVTQFGKPVTLSCSQTLNHNVMYWYQQKSSQAPKLLFHYYDKDFNNEADTPDNFQSRRPNTSFCFLDIRSPGLGDTAMYLCATSRETFSNGYTFGSGTRLTVV.

The chain uses TRBV19 and TRBJ2-1; TRBD2 aligns across 16 bases. This CDR3 spans 19 amino acids. Losses at the gene ends were 5 bases for V and 6 bases for J; bases not matched to a gene: 13. Germline V gene data show CDR1 as LNHDA and CDR2 as SQIVND (reference sequence). The CDR3 loop reads CASSAQPGLAGGTANEQFF. DNA for the CDR3: TGTGCCAGTAGTGCGCAACCGGGACTAGCGGGAGGGACAGCCAATGAGCAGTTCTTC.

The DNA for the CDR3 is TGTGCCAGCAGTTTTAATTCTCGCCGGACAGGGACGATACCTGAAGCTTTCTTT. Translated: CASSFNSRRTGTIPEAFF. The chain recombines TRBV27 with TRBJ1-1, with 8 positions matching TRBD1. This CDR3 is built from 18 residues. Looked up from germline, CDR1 is MNHEY and CDR2 is SMNVEV (reference sequence). With 3 bases clipped from V and 6 bases from J, the junction kept 18 bases outside the gene matches.

The chain uses TRBV3-1 (or the pseudogene TRBV3-2) and TRBJ1-2; 10 bases are a match to TRBD1. The CDR3 is 16 amino acids. The germline gives CDR1 LGHDT, CDR2 YNNKEL (reference sequence). V trimming: 0 bases; J trimming: 7 bases; junction bases outside the gene matches: 8. CDR3 sequence (DNA): TGTGCCAGCAGCCAAGACCCTGGACAGGGGGGAGGTGGCTACACCTTC. Translation gives CASSQDPGQGGGGYTF.

This rearrangement joins TRBV11-2 to TRBJ1-1, with D possibly TRBD1 on 6 matching bases. The V and J ends lost 0 bases and 4 bases respectively, with 12 bases between them. Germline V gene lookup returns CDR1 SGHAT and CDR2 FQNNGV. CDR3 length: 15 amino acids. The chain's CDR3 is CASSLEAGALTEAFF. The DNA for the CDR3 is TGTGCCAGCAGCTTAGAGGCAGGGGCCCTCACTGAAGCTTTCTTT.

The chain employs TRBV19 and TRBJ1-2; no reliable D call. This CDR3 region has 14 residues. Looked up from germline, CDR1 is LNHDA and CDR2 is SQIVND (reference sequence). V gave up 2 bases and J gave up 4 bases, with 11 bases separating them. In DNA form, the CDR3 reads TGTGCCAGTAGTATATCGGAGACTTCCTATGGCTACACCTTC. As protein: CASSISETSYGYTF.

The DNA of the CDR3 is TGTGCCAGCTCACCACGGGGGGATCAGCCCCAGCATTTT. This gives the protein CASSPRGDQPQHF. V and J are TRBV18 and TRBJ1-5; weak D call: TRBD1 (5 bases). Germline V gene lookup returns CDR1 KGHSH and CDR2 LQKENI. The CDR3 is 13 amino acids. V was cut by 1 base and J by 5 bases, with 6 bases left in between. Variable domain in full (rest from reference TRBV18 and TRBJ1-5): NAGVMQNPRHLVRRRGQEARLRCSPMKGHSHVYWYRQLPEEGLKFMVYLQKENIIDESGMPKERFSAEFPKEGPSILRIQQVVRGDSAAYFCASSPRGDQPQHFGDGTRLSIL.

The rearrangement joins TRBV5-5 to TRBJ2-3; D is undetermined. V was shortened by 1 base and J by 4 bases, with 10 bases between the two germline ends. CDR1 is SGHKS, CDR2 YYEKEE, per germline (reference sequence). This CDR3 is built from 14 residues. DNA for the CDR3: TGTGCCAGCAGCTTGATGAAGGGTGCAGATACGCAGTATTTT. Amino acids: CASSLMKGADTQYF.

The chain has TRBV7-9 and TRBJ1-5, with TRBD1 matching 8 bases. The ends lost 3 bases at V and 6 bases at J; junction bases unmatched: 7. Per germline, CDR1 SEHNR and CDR2 FQNEAQ (reference sequence). The CDR3 sequence is 15 residues long. The CDR3 protein is CASSLEGQGGQPQHF. In DNA, the CDR3 is TGTGCCAGCAGCTTGGAAGGACAGGGAGGTCAGCCCCAGCATTTT.

The CDR3 DNA reads TGTGCCAGCAGAGCAGGACACATGAACACTGAAGCTTTCTTT. Translation: CASRAGHMNTEAFF. V and J are TRBV5-4 and TRBJ1-1, with D tentatively TRBD1 (5 bases). This CDR3 has 14 residues. V dropped 5 bases and J dropped 0 bases, with 11 bases sitting between them. Germline V gene data show CDR1 as SGHNT and CDR2 as YYREEE (reference sequence).

This clone was counted once. The chain couples TRBV10-3 to TRBJ1-1; D ambiguous. The V gene lost 6 bases and the J gene lost 3 bases, with 14 bases spanning the gap. The CDR3 extends over 14 amino acids. Germline V gene data show CDR1 as ENHRY and CDR2 as SYGVKD. This CDR3 reads CAIRAREEDTEAFF. Here the CDR3 DNA reads TGTGCCATCAGAGCAAGGGAGGAGGACACTGAAGCTTTCTTT.

The V gene is TRBV9, the J gene TRBJ2-7; TRBD1 matches 7 bases. The CDR3 loop spans 14 amino acids. V lost 4 bases and J lost 2; bases outside the gene matches: 6. CDR1 and CDR2 (germline): SGDLS, YYNGEE. CDR3 loop: CASSPQTGPYEQYF. The CDR3 nucleotides are TGTGCCAGCAGCCCACAGACAGGGCCCTACGAGCAGTACTTC.

CDR3 in amino acids: CASLNTEAFF. CDR3 sequence (DNA): TGTGCCTCCTTGAACACTGAAGCTTTCTTT. V usage is TRBV30 and J usage is TRBJ1-1, with D uncertain. CDR3 length equals 10 residues. Germline V gene lookup returns CDR1 GTSNPN and CDR2 SVGIG (reference sequence). Trimming removed 7 bases at V and 0 bases at J, with 3 bases between.

The rearrangement joins TRBV14 to TRBJ1-6; maybe TRBD1 (6 bases). Trimming removed 1 base at V and 4 bases at J, with 11 bases between. The CDR3 consists of 16 residues. The germline V gene encodes CDR1 SGHDN and CDR2 FVKESK. DNA for the CDR3: TGTGCCAGCAGCCAAGCCGGCACAGGGTATAATTCACCCCTCCACTTT. This sequence encodes CASSQAGTGYNSPLHF.

V is TRBV27 and J is TRBJ2-1; the D gene is possibly TRBD2 (6 bases). The CDR3 sequence is 13 residues long. V lost 5 bases and J lost 9, with 14 bases in between. CDR1 and CDR2 from the germline V gene are MNHEY and SMNVEV (reference sequence). The CDR3 is CASSVDTGVEQFF. As DNA, the CDR3 is TGTGCCAGCAGTGTCGACACGGGGGTTGAGCAGTTCTTC.

The chain joins TRBV10-3 to TRBJ1-4; D is ambiguous. Per germline, CDR1 ENHRY and CDR2 SYGVKD. CDR3 length: 13 residues. V dropped 10 bases and J dropped 3 bases, with 12 bases sitting between them. In DNA form, the CDR3 reads TGTGCCACGCGTCCAGGTCCTAATGAAAAACTGTTTTTT. It codes for CATRPGPNEKLFF.

The sample holds one count of this clone. The chain is built from TRBV19 and TRBJ2-3; TRBD2 matches at 12 bases. The CDR3 has 16 residues. Germline-derived CDR1 and CDR2 are LNHDA and SQIVND (reference sequence). V shed 4 bases and J 2 bases; nucleotides not matched to a gene: 4. This chain's CDR3 is CASSTGLAGYTDTQYF. DNA of the CDR3: TGTGCCAGTAGTACCGGACTAGCGGGATACACAGATACGCAGTATTTT.

V usage is TRBV10-3 and J usage is TRBJ2-7, with D possibly being TRBD2 (5 bases). Germline values: CDR1 ENHRY, CDR2 SYGVKD. V was trimmed by 5 bases and J by 4 bases, leaving 12 bases between them. This CDR3 spans 13 amino acids. The CDR3 DNA reads as TGTGCCATCAGTAGGACTGAGAGTTACGAGCAGTACTTC. As protein: CAISRTESYEQYF.

CDR3 loop: CASSLRPRGTDTQYF. CDR3 DNA: TGTGCCAGCAGCTTAAGGCCCAGGGGCACAGATACGCAGTATTTT. The chain is built from TRBV7-3 and TRBJ2-3; perhaps TRBD1 as D (5 bases). The CDR3 contains 15 residues. Germline V lookup: CDR1 SGHTA, CDR2 FQGTGA. V shed 1 base and J shed 1 base, with 9 bases lying between them.

This CDR3 is CASSPGTSGINEQYF. The CDR3 bases are TGTGCCAGCAGCCCCGGGACTAGCGGGATCAACGAGCAGTACTTC. V is TRBV7-2 and J is TRBJ2-7; 13 bases match TRBD2. V lost 5 bases, J lost 5 bases, and 6 bases stayed unmatched. CDR1 and CDR2 from the germline V gene are SGHTA and FQGNSA. The CDR3 is 15 residues long.

The rearrangement joins TRBV5-1 to TRBJ2-1, with D possibly being TRBD2 (7 bases). CDR3 length: 15 amino acids. Germline V CDR1 and CDR2: SGHRS, YFSETQ. The V end was cut by 0 bases, the J end by 6 bases, with 13 bases between. Written as DNA, the CDR3 is TGCGCCAGCAGCTTGGGCGGGGGCGGATTCAATGAGCAGTTCTTC. It translates to CASSLGGGGFNEQFF.